Listed below are T cell receptor beta chains from one sample, sequenced in a study of chemoradiotherapy in HPV16-positive cancers. Data came from immunoSEQ multiplex PCR; TCRdb stores just in-frame clones and leaves some out. Found here are tens of thousands of clones, more than 85% of them singletons; the top ten hold more than 15%. The sample in question was blood, obtained from a patient who underwent chemoradiotherapy. These receptors all stem from a human donor with HPV-associated anogenital cancer. Both conserved end residues are part of each CDR3. A D gene is named only where the DNA matches it firmly. Rows give clone size only sometimes, using once, few, many, or a class for an expanded clone.

15 | TRBJ2-7 | TRBV28 | . | . | TGTGCCAGCAGTTCCCCCGGGATGGGGGCCTACGAGCAGTACTTC | CASSSPGMGAYEQYF
13 | TRBJ2-7 | TRBV7-2 | once | . | TGTGCCAGCAGCCAACAGGCCGGGGACCTGCGGTACTTC | CASSQQAGDLRYF
15 | TRBJ2-1 | TRBV5-1 | once | . | TGCGCCAGCAGCTTGGCCAGCGGACATTACAATGAGCAGTTCTTC | CASSLASGHYNEQFF
16 | TRBJ2-2 | TRBV2 | . | . | TGTGCCAGCAGTGATTACGGGGGACCGAACACCGGGGAGCTGTTTTTT | CASSDYGGPNTGELFF
15 | TRBJ2-3 | TRBV7-9 | . | TRBD2 | TGTGCCAGCAGCTTCGGAGCGGGAGGCACAGATACGCAGTATTTT | CASSFGAGGTDTQYF
15 | TRBJ1-1 | TRBV18 | . | . | TGTGCCAGCTCACCACGGGAGGGGGTGAACACTGAAGCTTTCTTT | CASSPREGVNTEAFF
13 | TRBJ2-1 | TRBV4-1 | . | TRBD1 | TGCGCCAGCAGCCAAGTTGGTTTGGACAGGGAGTTCTTC | CASSQVGLDREFF
13 | TRBJ2-4 | TRBV7-2 | once | . | TGTGCCAGCCGTGGGGGCAGCCAAAACATTCAGTACTTC | CASRGGSQNIQYF
12 | TRBJ1-5 | TRBV18 | . | . | TGTGCCAGCTCACTCTCGATTCAGCCCCAGCATTTT | CASSLSIQPQHF
13 | TRBJ2-7 | TRBV28 | . | . | TGTGCCAGCAACTTGGGCACTCTCTACGAGCAGTACTTC | CASNLGTLYEQYF
13 | TRBJ1-1 | TRBV29-1 | . | . | TGCAGCGTTCGATTGTCCGCGGACACTGAAGCTTTCTTT | CSVRLSADTEAFF
14 | TRBJ2-2 | TRBV6-5 | . | . | TGTGCCAGCAGGCAAGGGGGGGCTGGCGGGGAGCTGTTTTTT | CASRQGGAGGELFF
17 | TRBJ2-1 | TRBV5-4 | . | . | TGTGCCAGCAGCTTGAAGGGACTCCCGGCGAATTACAATGAGCAGTTCTTC | CASSLKGLPANYNEQFF
15 | TRBJ2-1 | TRBV7-9 | . | . | TGTGCCAGCAGCTCGGGGGCGGTGACCTACAATGAGCAGTTCTTC | CASSSGAVTYNEQFF
16 | TRBJ2-2 | TRBV18 | medium-sized | . | TGTGCCAGCTCACCACGGCAGCTGGCGATGACCGGGGAGCTGTTTTTT | CASSPRQLAMTGELFF
14 | TRBJ2-5 | TRBV5-6 | . | . | TGTGCCAGCAGCTTCGGGGATATACAAGAGACCCAGTACTTC | CASSFGDIQETQYF
15 | TRBJ2-3 | TRBV5-1 | . | . | TGCGCCAGCAGCTTGGTGGCAGGGGTCCCAGATACGCAGTATTTT | CASSLVAGVPDTQYF
14 | TRBJ1-2 | TRBV28 | few | . | TGTGCCAGCAGTTCACAGGGTCCACACTATGGCTACACCTTC | CASSSQGPHYGYTF
13 | TRBJ1-3 | TRBV6-6 | . | . | TGTGCCAGCAGTTACGGGGGGCGAAACACCATATATTTT | CASSYGGRNTIYF
14 | TRBJ1-4 | TRBV18 | . | . | TGCGCCAGCTCACCGGTCGGAGGGTATGAAAAACTGTTTTTT | CASSPVGGYEKLFF
14 | TRBJ1-5 | TRBV2 | . | . | TGTGCCACCTGGGGGGGCAGAGCGGGCCAGCCCCAGCATTTT | CATWGGRAGQPQHF
12 | TRBJ2-1 | TRBV6-1 | . | . | TGTGCCAGCAGAACTAGCTCAGGAGAGCAGTTCTTC | CASRTSSGEQFF
12 | TRBJ2-3 | TRBV5-1 | . | . | TGCGCCAGCAGCTTGCAATCAGATACGCAGTATTTT | CASSLQSDTQYF
13 | TRBJ1-1 | TRBV19 | . | . | TGTGCCAGTAGTCAAAATGCGAACACTGAAGCTTTCTTT | CASSQNANTEAFF
13 | TRBJ2-7 | TRBV7-2 | . | . | TGTGCCAGCAGCTTAGCGGGGGCGCCCGAGCAGTACTTC | CASSLAGAPEQYF
12 | TRBJ1-1 | TRBV16 | . | . | TGTGCCAGCAGCCCCCTTGTGGCTGAAGCTTTCTTT | CASSPLVAEAFF
15 | TRBJ1-6 | TRBV7-9 | . | TRBD1 | TGTGCCAGCAGCCCCATGGACAGGTGGGATTCACCCCTCCACTTT | CASSPMDRWDSPLHF
15 | TRBJ2-7 | TRBV5-1 | once | TRBD2 | TGCGCCAGCAGCTCCAAGCGGGGGGGCCGTTACGAGCAGTACTTC | CASSSKRGGRYEQYF
13 | TRBJ2-3 | TRBV5-5 | . | . | TGTGCCAGCAGCCCTACGACCGGAGATACGCAGTATTTT | CASSPTTGDTQYF
15 | TRBJ1-1 | TRBV4-3 | . | . | TGCGCCAGCAGCCAAGATGTGGGTCTGAACACTGAAGCTTTCTTT | CASSQDVGLNTEAFF
16 | TRBJ1-4 | TRBV15 | . | TRBD1 | TGTGCCACCAGCAGAGATCCAACGGGACAGGGTGAAAAACTGTTTTTT | CATSRDPTGQGEKLFF
15 | TRBJ2-1 | TRBV28 | . | TRBD2 | TGTGCCAGCAGTTTTATAGCGGGAGGTTACAATGAGCAGTTCTTC | CASSFIAGGYNEQFF
16 | TRBJ2-3 | TRBV6-6 | . | . | TGTGCCAGCAGTCCGCCGACAGGGACTAGCACAGATACGCAGTATTTT | CASSPPTGTSTDTQYF
15 | TRBJ2-3 | TRBV7-2 | . | . | TGTGCCAGCAGCTCTATGACAGCAGGGGCAGATACGCAGTATTTT | CASSSMTAGADTQYF
15 | TRBJ2-3 | TRBV25-1 | . | TRBD2 | TGTGCCAGCAGCTCACTCGGACTAGCGGGAGATACGCAGTATTTT | CASSSLGLAGDTQYF
14 | TRBJ1-6 | TRBV5-6 | few | TRBD1 | TGTGCCAGCAGCCTGGGACAGGGGAAAGTCCCCCTCCACTTT | CASSLGQGKVPLHF
13 | TRBJ1-5 | TRBV15 | . | . | TGTGCCACCAGCAGAGAAACACTTCAGCCCCAGCATTTT | CATSRETLQPQHF
14 | TRBJ1-1 | TRBV10-2 | . | . | TGCGCCAGCAGTGAGTTACAGGGATCCACTGAAGCTTTCTTT | CASSELQGSTEAFF
16 | TRBJ1-5 | TRBV6-5 | . | . | TGTGCCAGCAGTTCGTCGCGGGCGCGGGGCAATCAGCCCCAGCATTTT | CASSSSRARGNQPQHF
17 | TRBJ2-7 | TRBV28 | . | TRBD2 | TGTGCCAGCAGTTTTCAACAACTTAGCGGGAACCCCTACGAGCAGTACTTC | CASSFQQLSGNPYEQYF
11 | TRBJ2-2 | TRBV7-6 | . | . | TGTGCCAGCAGCCCCGGGTATGAGCTGTTTTTT | CASSPGYELFF
12 | TRBJ2-2 | TRBV27 | . | . | TGTGCCAGCAGTTTTTTCACCGGGGAGCTGTTTTTT | CASSFFTGELFF
12 | TRBJ2-7 | TRBV28 | . | . | TGTGCCAGCAGTATGGGAATTTACGAGCAGTACTTC | CASSMGIYEQYF
15 | TRBJ1-4 | TRBV2 | . | TRBD1 | TGTGCCAGCAGTTTGGACAGGGGGACTAATGAAAAACTGTTTTTT | CASSLDRGTNEKLFF
13 | TRBJ2-2 | TRBV19 | . | . | TGTGCCAGTAGTATAGTTGGGGCCGGGGAGCTGTTTTTT | CASSIVGAGELFF
14 | TRBJ2-7 | TRBV4-1 | . | TRBD2 | TGCGCCAGCAGCCAAGGCGGGGGGGGCTACGAGCAGTACTTC | CASSQGGGGYEQYF
16 | TRBJ1-6 | TRBV9 | . | . | TGTGCCAGCAGCGTAGAATCCGTCTCCTATAATTCACCCCTCCACTTT | CASSVESVSYNSPLHF
19 | TRBJ2-7 | TRBV4-2 | . | TRBD2 | TGTGCCAGCAGCAGGGAACTGAGGACTAGCGGGAGCCAATCCTACGAGCAGTACTTC | CASSRELRTSGSQSYEQYF
17 | TRBJ2-6 | TRBV14 | . | TRBD1 | TGTGCCAGCAGCCTTTCCAGGGGGCGCCTCGGGGCCAACGTCCTGACTTTC | CASSLSRGRLGANVLTF
17 | TRBJ2-3 | TRBV13 | . | TRBD1 | TGTGCCAGCAGCAAACGCCGGGGACAGGGTGAAACAGATACGCAGTATTTT | CASSKRRGQGETDTQYF
14 | TRBJ1-2 | TRBV6-5 | once | . | TGTGCCAGCAGTTACTCGCAGCAGTTCTATGGCTACACCTTC | CASSYSQQFYGYTF
14 | TRBJ1-1 | TRBV7-2 | once | TRBD1 | TGTGCCAGCAGCGGGGACAGGGCGAACACTGAAGCTTTCTTT | CASSGDRANTEAFF
14 | TRBJ1-1 | TRBV19 | . | . | TGTGCCAGTAACCCCGGGCTAGACGGGACTGAAGCTTTCTTT | CASNPGLDGTEAFF
15 | TRBJ2-3 | TRBV11-3 | . | . | TGTGCCAGCAGCCGGAGGGGGGGAAGCGTGGATACGCAGTATTTT | CASSRRGGSVDTQYF
15 | TRBJ1-1 | TRBV19 | . | . | TGTGCCAGTAGTACCCCGGCCGGAGGAAGCACTGAAGCTTTCTTT | CASSTPAGGSTEAFF
14 | TRBJ1-1 | TRBV7-8 | . | TRBD1 | TGTGCCAGCAGCTTATACAGGGGGGGCACTGAAGCTTTCTTT | CASSLYRGGTEAFF
15 | TRBJ1-2 | TRBV19 | . | . | TGTGCCAGTAGTTTAACGGGACTTCCACCTAAAGGCTACACCTTC | CASSLTGLPPKGYTF
14 | TRBJ1-1 | TRBV6-4 | once | TRBD1 | TGTGCCAGCAGCCCATCACCAGGGGGTACTGAAGCTTTCTTT | CASSPSPGGTEAFF
17 | TRBJ2-7 | TRBV16 | . | TRBD2 | TGTGCCAGCAGCCAATCTAATCCGGGGACTAGCGGGAGCGAGCAGTACTTC | CASSQSNPGTSGSEQYF
18 | TRBJ2-1 | TRBV28 | . | TRBD1 | TGTGCCAGCAGTTTAAAGACCTGGACAGGGGGCACCTACAATGAGCAGTTCTTC | CASSLKTWTGGTYNEQFF